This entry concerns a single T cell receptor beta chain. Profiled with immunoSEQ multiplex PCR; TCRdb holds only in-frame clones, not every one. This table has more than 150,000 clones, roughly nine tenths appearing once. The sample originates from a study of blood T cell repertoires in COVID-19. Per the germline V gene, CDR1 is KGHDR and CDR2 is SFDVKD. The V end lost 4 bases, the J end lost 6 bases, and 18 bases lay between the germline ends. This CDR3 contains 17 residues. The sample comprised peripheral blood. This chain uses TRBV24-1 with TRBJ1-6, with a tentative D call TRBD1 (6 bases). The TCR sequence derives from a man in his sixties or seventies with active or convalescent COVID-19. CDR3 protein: CATSDPRPYRVNSPLHF. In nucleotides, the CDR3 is TGTGCCACCAGTGACCCCCGACCGTACAGGGTTAATTCACCCCTCCACTTT.